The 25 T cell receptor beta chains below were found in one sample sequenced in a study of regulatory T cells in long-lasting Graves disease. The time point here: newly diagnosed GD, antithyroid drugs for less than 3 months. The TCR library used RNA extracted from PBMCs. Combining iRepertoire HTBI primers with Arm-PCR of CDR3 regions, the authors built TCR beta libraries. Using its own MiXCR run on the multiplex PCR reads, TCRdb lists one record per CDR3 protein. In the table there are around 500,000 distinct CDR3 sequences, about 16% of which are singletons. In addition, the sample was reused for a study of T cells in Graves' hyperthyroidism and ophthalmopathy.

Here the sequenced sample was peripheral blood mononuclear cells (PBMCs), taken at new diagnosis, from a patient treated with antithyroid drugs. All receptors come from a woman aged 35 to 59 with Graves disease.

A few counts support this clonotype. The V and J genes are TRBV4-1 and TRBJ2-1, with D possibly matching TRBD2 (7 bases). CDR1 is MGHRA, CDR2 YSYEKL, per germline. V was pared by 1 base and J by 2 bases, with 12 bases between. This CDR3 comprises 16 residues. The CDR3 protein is CASSQGGRGTYNEQFF. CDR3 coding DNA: TGCGCCAGCAGCCAAGGGGGGCGGGGGACCTACAATGAGCAGTTCTTC.

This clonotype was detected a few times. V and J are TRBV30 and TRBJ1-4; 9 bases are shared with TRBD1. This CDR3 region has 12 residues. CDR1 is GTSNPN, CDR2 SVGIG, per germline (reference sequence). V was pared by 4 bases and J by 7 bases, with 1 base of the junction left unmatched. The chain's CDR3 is CAWNRGLEKLFF. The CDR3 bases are TGTGCCTGGAACAGGGGGCTTGAAAAACTGTTTTTT. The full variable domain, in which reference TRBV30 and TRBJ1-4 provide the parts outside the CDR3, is SQTIHQWPATLVQPVGSPLSLECTVEGTSNPNLYWYRQAAGRGLQLLFYSVGIGQISSEVPQNLSASRPQDRQFILSSKKLLLSDSGFYLCAWNRGLEKLFFGSGTQLSVL.

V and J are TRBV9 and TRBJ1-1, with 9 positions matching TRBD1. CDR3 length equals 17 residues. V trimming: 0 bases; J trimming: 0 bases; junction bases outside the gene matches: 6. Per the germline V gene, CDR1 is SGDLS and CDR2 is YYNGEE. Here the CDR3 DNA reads TGTGCCAGCAGCGTAGGACAGGGGGTGGGCTTGAACACTGAAGCTTTCTTT. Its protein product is CASSVGQGVGLNTEAFF.

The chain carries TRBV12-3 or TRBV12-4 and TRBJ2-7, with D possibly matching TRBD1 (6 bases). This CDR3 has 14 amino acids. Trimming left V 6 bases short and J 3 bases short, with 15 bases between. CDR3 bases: TGTGCCAGCAGCGCAGGGGCTTCTATCTACGAGCAGTACTTC. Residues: CASSAGASIYEQYF.

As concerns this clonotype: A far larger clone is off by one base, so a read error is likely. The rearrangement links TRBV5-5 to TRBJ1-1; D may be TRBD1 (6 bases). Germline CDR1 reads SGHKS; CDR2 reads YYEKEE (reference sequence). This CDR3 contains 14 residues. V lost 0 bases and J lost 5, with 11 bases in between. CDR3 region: CASSLGGPYTEAFF. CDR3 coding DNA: TGTGCCAGCAGCTTGGGGGGGCCATATACTGAAGCTTTCTTT.

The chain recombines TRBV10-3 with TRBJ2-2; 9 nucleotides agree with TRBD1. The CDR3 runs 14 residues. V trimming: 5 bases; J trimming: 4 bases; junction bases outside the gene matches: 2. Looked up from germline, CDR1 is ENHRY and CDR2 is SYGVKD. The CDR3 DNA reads TGTGCCATCAGTAAGGACAGGGGCACCGGGGAGCTGTTTTTT. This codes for CAISKDRGTGELFF.

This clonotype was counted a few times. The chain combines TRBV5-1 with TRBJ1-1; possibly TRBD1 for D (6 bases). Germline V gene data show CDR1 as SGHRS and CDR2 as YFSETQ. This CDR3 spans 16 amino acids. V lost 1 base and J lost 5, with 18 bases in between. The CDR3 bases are TGCGCCAGCAGCTTGAATTACGCCAGGGGTGATACTGAAGCTTTCTTT. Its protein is CASSLNYARGDTEAFF.

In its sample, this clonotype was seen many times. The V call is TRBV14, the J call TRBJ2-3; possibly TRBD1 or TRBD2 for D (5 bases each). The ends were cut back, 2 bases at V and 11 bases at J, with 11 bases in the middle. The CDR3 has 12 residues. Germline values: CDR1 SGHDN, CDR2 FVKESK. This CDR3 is CASSQLGRQQYF. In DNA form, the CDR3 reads TGTGCCAGCAGCCAATTGGGACGGCAGCAGTATTTT. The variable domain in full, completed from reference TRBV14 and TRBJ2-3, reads EAGVTQFPSHSVIEKGQTVTLRCDPISGHDNLYWYRRVMGKEIKFLLHFVKESKQDESGMPNNRFLAERTGGTYSTLKVQPAELEDSGVYFCASSQLGRQQYFGPGTRLTVL.

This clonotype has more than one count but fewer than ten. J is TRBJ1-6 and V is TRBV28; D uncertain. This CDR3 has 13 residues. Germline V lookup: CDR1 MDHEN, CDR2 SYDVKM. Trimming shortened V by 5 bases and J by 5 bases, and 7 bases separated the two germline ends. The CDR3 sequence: CASSLDDNSPLHF. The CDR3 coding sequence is TGTGCCAGCAGTCTGGACGATAATTCACCCCTCCACTTT.

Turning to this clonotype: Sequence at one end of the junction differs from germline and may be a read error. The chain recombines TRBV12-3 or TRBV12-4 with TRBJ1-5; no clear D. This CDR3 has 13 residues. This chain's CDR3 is CASSLRSSQPQHF. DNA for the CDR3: TGTGCCAGCAGTTTAAGGAGCAGTCAGCCCCAGCATTTT.

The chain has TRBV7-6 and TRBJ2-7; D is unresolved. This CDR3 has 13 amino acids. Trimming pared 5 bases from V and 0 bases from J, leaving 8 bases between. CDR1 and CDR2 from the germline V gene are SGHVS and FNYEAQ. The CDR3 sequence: CASSRSGSYEQYF. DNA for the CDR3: TGTGCCAGCAGCCGCTCCGGCTCCTACGAGCAGTACTTC. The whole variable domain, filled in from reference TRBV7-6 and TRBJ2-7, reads GAGVSQSPRYKVTKRGQDVALRCDPISGHVSLYWYRQALGQGPEFLTYFNYEAQQDKSGLPNDRFSAERPEGSISTLTIQRTEQRDSAMYRCASSRSGSYEQYFGPGTRLTVT.

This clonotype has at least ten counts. The CDR3 DNA follows: TGTGCCAGCAGTGACAGAGGTGGGAGCTCGGGTGAGCAGTTCTTC. Translating it yields CASSDRGGSSGEQFF. The chain links TRBV2 to TRBJ2-1, with D maybe TRBD2 (5 bases). Looked up from germline, CDR1 is SNHLY and CDR2 is FYNNEI. The V and J ends lost 3 bases and 9 bases respectively, with 18 bases between them. This CDR3 spans 15 amino acids. Looking up the rest from reference TRBV2 and TRBJ2-1 gives the full variable domain: EPEVTQTPSHQVTQMGQEVILRCVPISNHLYFYWYRQILGQKVEFLVSFYNNEISEKSEIFDDQFSVERPDGSNFTLKIRSTKLEDSAMYFCASSDRGGSSGEQFFGPGTRLTVL.

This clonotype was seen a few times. In nucleotides, the CDR3 is TGTGCCAGCAAAGACGGAGATCAGCCCCAGCATTTT. Amino acids: CASKDGDQPQHF. The chain employs TRBV5-6 and TRBJ1-5; D is unclear. Germline-derived CDR1 and CDR2 are SGHDT and YYEEEE. V was cut by 6 bases and J by 5 bases, with 9 bases left in between. The CDR3 covers 12 residues.

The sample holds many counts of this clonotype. The DNA for the CDR3 is TGTGCCAGCAGTGACGGGGGGATCACTGAAGCTTTCTTT. It specifies CASSDGGITEAFF. V gene TRBV6-1 combines with J gene TRBJ1-1; a weak D match, TRBD1 (5 bases). CDR1 MNHNS and CDR2 SASEGT come from the germline V gene. Trimming took off 3 bases at V and 4 bases at J, with 9 bases between the two ends. This CDR3 contains 13 residues.

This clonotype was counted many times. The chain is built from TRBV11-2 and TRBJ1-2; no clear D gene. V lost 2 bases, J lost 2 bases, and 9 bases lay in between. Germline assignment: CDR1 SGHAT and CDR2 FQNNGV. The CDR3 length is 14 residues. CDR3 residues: CASSLQSANYGYTF. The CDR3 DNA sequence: TGTGCCAGCAGCTTACAGTCAGCGAACTATGGCTACACCTTC.

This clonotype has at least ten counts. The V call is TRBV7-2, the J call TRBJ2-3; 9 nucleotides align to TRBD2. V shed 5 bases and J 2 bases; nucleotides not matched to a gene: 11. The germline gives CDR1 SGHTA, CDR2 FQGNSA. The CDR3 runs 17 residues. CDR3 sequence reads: CASSPHGLAGTTDTQYF. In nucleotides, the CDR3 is TGTGCCAGCAGCCCCCACGGGCTAGCGGGGACCACAGATACGCAGTATTTT.

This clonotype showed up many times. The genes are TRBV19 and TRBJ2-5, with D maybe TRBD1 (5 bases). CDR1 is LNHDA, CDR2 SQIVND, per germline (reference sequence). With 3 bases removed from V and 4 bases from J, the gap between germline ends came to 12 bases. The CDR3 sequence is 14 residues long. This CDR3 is CASSIQPGRETQYF. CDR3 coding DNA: TGTGCCAGTAGTATCCAACCAGGGCGAGAGACCCAGTACTTC.

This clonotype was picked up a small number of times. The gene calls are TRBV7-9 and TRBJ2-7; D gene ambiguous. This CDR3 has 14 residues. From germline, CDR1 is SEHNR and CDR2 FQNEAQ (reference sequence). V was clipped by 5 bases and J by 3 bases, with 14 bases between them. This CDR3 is CASSPPTKVYEQYF. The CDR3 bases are TGTGCCAGCAGCCCCCCGACGAAGGTCTACGAGCAGTACTTC.

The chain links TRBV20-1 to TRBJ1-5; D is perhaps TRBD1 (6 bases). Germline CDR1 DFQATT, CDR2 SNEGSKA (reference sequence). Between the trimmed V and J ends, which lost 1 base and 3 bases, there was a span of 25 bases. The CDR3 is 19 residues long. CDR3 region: CSARGGQIPLTDLNQPQHF. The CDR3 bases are TGCAGTGCTAGAGGGGGGCAGATTCCCCTAACGGACCTCAATCAGCCCCAGCATTTT.

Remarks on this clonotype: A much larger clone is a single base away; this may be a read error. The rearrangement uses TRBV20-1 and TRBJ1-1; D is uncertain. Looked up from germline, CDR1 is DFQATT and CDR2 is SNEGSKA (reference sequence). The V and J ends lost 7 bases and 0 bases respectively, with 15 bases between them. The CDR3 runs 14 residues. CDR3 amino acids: CSVPNSPMNTEAFF. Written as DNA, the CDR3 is TGCAGTGTCCCGAACAGCCCGATGAACACTGAAGCTTTCTTT.

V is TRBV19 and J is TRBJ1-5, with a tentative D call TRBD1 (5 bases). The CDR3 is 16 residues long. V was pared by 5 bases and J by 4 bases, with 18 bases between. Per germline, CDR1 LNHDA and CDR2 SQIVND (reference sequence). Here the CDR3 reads CASSPTAGGANQPQHF. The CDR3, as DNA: TGTGCCAGTAGTCCGACAGCCGGTGGGGCAAATCAGCCCCAGCATTTT.

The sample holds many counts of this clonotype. The CDR3 nucleotides are TGTGCCAGCAGTTTACCGACGGGTGTATGGCAGACCCAGTACTTC. This encodes CASSLPTGVWQTQYF. The chain has TRBV12-3 or TRBV12-4 and TRBJ2-5; D is ambiguous. The length of the CDR3 is 15 residues. V gave up 2 bases and J gave up 6 bases, with 16 bases separating them.

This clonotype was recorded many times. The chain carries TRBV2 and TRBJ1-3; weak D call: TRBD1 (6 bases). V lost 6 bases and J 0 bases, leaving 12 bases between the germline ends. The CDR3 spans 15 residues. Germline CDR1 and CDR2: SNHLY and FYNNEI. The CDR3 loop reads CASSLDSHSGNTIYF. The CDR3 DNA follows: TGTGCCAGCAGCTTGGACAGCCACTCTGGAAACACCATATATTTT. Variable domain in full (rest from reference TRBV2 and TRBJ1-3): EPEVTQTPSHQVTQMGQEVILRCVPISNHLYFYWYRQILGQKVEFLVSFYNNEISEKSEIFDDQFSVERPDGSNFTLKIRSTKLEDSAMYFCASSLDSHSGNTIYFGEGSWLTVV.

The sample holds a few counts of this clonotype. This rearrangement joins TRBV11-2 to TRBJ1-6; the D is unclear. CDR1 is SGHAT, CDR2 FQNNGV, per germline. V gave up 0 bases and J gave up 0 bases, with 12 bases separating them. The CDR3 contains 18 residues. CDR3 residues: CASSLEALGSSYNSPLHF. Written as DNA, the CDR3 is TGTGCCAGCAGCTTAGAAGCTTTGGGCAGCTCCTATAATTCACCCCTCCACTTT.

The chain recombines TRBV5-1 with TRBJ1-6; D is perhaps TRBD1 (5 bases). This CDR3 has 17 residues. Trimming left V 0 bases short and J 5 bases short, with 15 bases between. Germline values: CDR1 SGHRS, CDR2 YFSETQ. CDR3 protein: CASSLGRGLGDNSPLHF. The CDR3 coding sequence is TGCGCCAGCAGCTTGGGGCGGGGACTTGGGGATAATTCACCCCTCCACTTT.